Below are 13 T cell receptor beta chains sequenced from a single sample in a study of shared clonotypes between healthy human individuals. Sequencing was performed with immunoSEQ multiplex PCR; in TCRdb, only in-frame clones are kept and a portion is missing. The sample lists approximately 2.5 million clones, over 85% occurring once. Sequenced input: naive CD4+ T cells sorted from blood. Described subset: CD45RA+ positively selected. These receptors were obtained from a man aged 18 to 30 in good health.

The J gene is TRBJ2-3, the V gene TRBV5-8; D is unresolved. V dropped 4 bases and J dropped 0 bases, with 9 bases sitting between them. The germline V gene has CDR1 SGHTS and CDR2 YDEGEE. The CDR3 totals 14 residues. The CDR3 DNA follows: TGTGCCAGCAGCCTCGGATTGAGCACAGATACGCAGTATTTT. Its protein product is CASSLGLSTDTQYF.

In regard to this clone: Other DNA sequences from this sample encode an identical CDR3 as well. This chain connects TRBV2 to TRBJ1-3; no firm D call. Germline V CDR1 and CDR2: SNHLY, FYNNEI. The CDR3 is 14 residues long. Trimming took off 3 bases at V and 0 bases at J, with 6 bases between the two ends. The CDR3 DNA is TGTGCCAGCAGTGAGTCAGTCTCTGGAAACACCATATATTTT. Translation: CASSESVSGNTIYF.

The chain carries TRBV28 and TRBJ2-7; D possibly corresponds to TRBD2 (6 bases). Germline loops: CDR1 MDHEN, CDR2 SYDVKM. The CDR3 sequence is 12 residues long. V was shortened by 7 bases and J by 6 bases, with 13 bases between the two germline ends. The CDR3 loop reads CASTPQGGEQYF. DNA of the CDR3: TGTGCCAGCACGCCCCAGGGAGGCGAGCAGTACTTC.

The J gene is TRBJ2-1, the V gene TRBV30; D is perhaps TRBD2 (6 bases). CDR1 GTSNPN and CDR2 SVGIG come from the germline V gene (reference sequence). CDR3 size: 12 residues. V dropped 4 bases and J dropped 10 bases, with 14 bases sitting between them. CDR3 loop: CAWMGGGKEQFF. CDR3 sequence (DNA): TGTGCCTGGATGGGAGGCGGAAAAGAGCAGTTCTTC.

This clone was observed a single time. The CDR3 coding sequence is TGTGCCAGCAGTCGTGGACTAGCGACCGAGCAGTACTTC. Its protein is CASSRGLATEQYF. This chain joins TRBV5-4 and TRBJ2-7, with 9 bases fitting TRBD2. V was pared by 5 bases and J by 6 bases, with 6 bases of the junction left unmatched. Per germline, CDR1 SGHNT and CDR2 YYREEE (reference sequence). The CDR3 totals 13 residues. Complete variable domain (other parts from reference TRBV5-4 and TRBJ2-7): ETGVTQSPTHLIKTRGQQVTLRCSSQSGHNTVSWYQQALGQGPQFIFQYYREEENGRGNFPPRFSGLQFPNYSSELNVNALELDDSALYLCASSRGLATEQYFGPGTRLTVT.

The chain carries TRBV7-2 and TRBJ2-3; 16 nucleotides line up with TRBD2. The CDR3 sequence is 18 residues long. The V gene end was trimmed by 2 bases and the J gene end by 0 bases; junction bases not matched to a gene: 2. Germline CDR1 SGHTA, CDR2 FQGNSA. DNA for the CDR3: TGTGCCAGCAGCTTACTGGGACTAGCGGGAGGGAGCACAGATACGCAGTATTTT. Protein sequence: CASSLLGLAGGSTDTQYF.

V usage is TRBV28 and J usage is TRBJ2-7; TRBD2 matches 7 bases. CDR1 and CDR2 (germline): MDHEN, SYDVKM. V lost 10 bases to trimming and J lost 1 base; unmatched junction nucleotides: 10. The CDR3 consists of 14 residues. The CDR3 loop reads CATYRASGSYEQYF. Here the CDR3 DNA reads TGTGCCACCTACCGGGCTAGCGGTTCCTACGAGCAGTACTTC. Full variable domain (outside the CDR3, taken from reference TRBV28 and TRBJ2-7): DVKVTQSSRYLVKRTGEKVFLECVQDMDHENMFWYRQDPGLGLRLIYFSYDVKMKEKGDIPEGYSVSREKKERFSLILESASTNQTSMYLCATYRASGSYEQYFGPGTRLTVT.

V gene TRBV2 combines with J gene TRBJ1-3; D remains unclear. Germline V gene sequence: CDR1 SNHLY, CDR2 FYNNEI. Trimming pared 4 bases from V and 0 bases from J, leaving 10 bases between. The CDR3 spans 15 residues. The CDR3 is CASSVSASSGNTIYF. CDR3 sequence (DNA): TGTGCCAGCAGTGTTTCGGCCAGCTCTGGAAACACCATATATTTT.

The chain couples TRBV5-1 to TRBJ2-5; a possible D gene is TRBD2 (6 bases). This CDR3 has 15 residues. Per germline, CDR1 SGHRS and CDR2 YFSETQ. The V and J ends lost 0 bases and 5 bases respectively, with 14 bases between them. In DNA form, the CDR3 reads TGCGCCAGCAGCTTGGCCGGGGGTAGCGCGGAGACCCAGTACTTC. Its translation is CASSLAGGSAETQYF.

The chain links TRBV5-4 to TRBJ2-3, with 12 bases aligning to TRBD2. There are 16 residues in the CDR3. V trimming: 1 base; J trimming: 4 bases; junction bases outside the gene matches: 4. Germline assignment: CDR1 SGHNT and CDR2 YYREEE (reference sequence). The DNA of the CDR3 is TGTGCCAGCAGCTTGCTAGCGGGGGGGCCCGCAGATACGCAGTATTTT. Its translation is CASSLLAGGPADTQYF.

The chain recombines TRBV12-2 with TRBJ1-6; the DNA was not used to check the table's D call, TRBD1. TRBV12-2 is a known pseudogene. The length of the CDR3 is 17 residues. Written as DNA, the CDR3 is TGTGCAAGTCGCTTTCCGGGACAGGGATCCTATAATTCACCCCTCCACTTT. This encodes CASRFPGQGSYNSPLHF.

V usage is TRBV4-3 and J usage is TRBJ2-2; TRBD1 matches at 7 bases. Germline V lookup: CDR1 LGHNA, CDR2 YSLEER. CDR3 size: 16 residues. J was trimmed by 7 bases and V by 1 base; bases with no gene match: 9. The CDR3 is CASSQGLGTVNGELFF. CDR3 coding DNA: TGCGCCAGCAGCCAAGGCCTAGGGACAGTTAACGGGGAGCTGTTTTTT.

The V and J genes are TRBV18 and TRBJ2-7, with 7 bases matching TRBD1. The CDR3 sequence is 14 residues long. The V and J ends lost 5 bases and 3 bases, in that order; junction bases with no gene match: 7. Germline CDR1 reads KGHSH; CDR2 reads LQKENI. CDR3 loop: CASSAGTELYEQYF. Here the CDR3 DNA reads TGTGCCAGCTCAGCCGGGACAGAGCTCTACGAGCAGTACTTC.